Listed below are T cell receptor beta chains from one sample, sequenced in a study of blood T cell repertoires in COVID-19. Measured with immunoSEQ multiplex PCR; TCRdb has only the in-frame clones, and not every one. The sample comprises roughly 150,000 clones, 79% of which are singletons, and 8.1% rests with the top ten. The sample comprised peripheral blood. These receptor sequences come from an older woman with COVID-19, enrolled during active disease. CDR3s leave out the opening cysteine and the closing phenylalanine or tryptophan.

TRBV5-4	TRBJ2-5	ASSFPSGETQY
TRBV5-4	TRBJ2-7	ASSLAPAGALYEQY
TRBV29-1	TRBJ1-5	SVVVGDDQPQH
TRBV6-5	TRBJ2-7	ASSPSSGGYEQY
TRBV10-3	TRBJ2-2	AISGSGGAGTGELF
TRBV11-1	TRBJ2-6	ASGGQGNSGANVLT
TRBV5-1	TRBJ2-4	ASSPRQGSIQY
TRBV14	TRBJ1-2	ASSPLGGNYGYT
TRBV6-2/TRBV6-3	TRBJ2-2	ASSYHSPSGRDGELF
TRBV28	TRBJ2-7	ASHMAARSYEQY